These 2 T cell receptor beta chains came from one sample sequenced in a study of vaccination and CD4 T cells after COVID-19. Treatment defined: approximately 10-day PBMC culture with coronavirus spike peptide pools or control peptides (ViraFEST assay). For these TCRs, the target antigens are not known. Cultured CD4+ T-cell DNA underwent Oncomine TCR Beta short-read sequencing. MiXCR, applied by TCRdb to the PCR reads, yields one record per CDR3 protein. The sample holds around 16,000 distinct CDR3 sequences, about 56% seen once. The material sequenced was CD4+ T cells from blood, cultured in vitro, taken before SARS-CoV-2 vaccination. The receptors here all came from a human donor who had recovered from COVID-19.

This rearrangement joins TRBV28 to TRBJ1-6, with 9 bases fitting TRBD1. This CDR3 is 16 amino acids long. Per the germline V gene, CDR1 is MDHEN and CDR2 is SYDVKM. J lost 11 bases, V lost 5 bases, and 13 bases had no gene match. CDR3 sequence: CASSPGQGTYRAPLHF. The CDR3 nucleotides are TGTGCCAGCAGTCCTGGACAGGGGACGTATCGGGCACCCCTCCACTTT.

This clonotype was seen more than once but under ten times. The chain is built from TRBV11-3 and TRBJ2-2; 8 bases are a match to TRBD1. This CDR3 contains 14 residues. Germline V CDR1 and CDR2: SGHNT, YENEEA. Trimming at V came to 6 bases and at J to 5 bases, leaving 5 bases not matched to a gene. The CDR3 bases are TGTGCCAGCAGTACTCGACAGGGGACCGGGGAGCTGTTTTTT. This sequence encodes CASSTRQGTGELFF.